The 23 T cell receptor beta chains given below trace back to one sample, sequenced in a study of blood T cell repertoires in COVID-19. Sequencing used immunoSEQ multiplex PCR; TCRdb keeps in-frame clones, though not all of them. The data show about 380,000 clones, about 89% seen once. The source material was PBMCs or T cells enriched from blood (not recorded which). Receptors originate from a man aged 25-40 years who had recovered from COVID-19.

The V call is TRBV4-1, the J call TRBJ1-1, with 12 bases lining up with TRBD1. This CDR3 spans 19 amino acids. Germline lookup yields CDR1 MGHRA and CDR2 YSYEKL. The J segment lost 3 bases and the V segment lost 4 bases, leaving 15 bases of the junction unmatched. The CDR3 is CASSLGPGTGGNKDTEAFF. CDR3 bases: TGCGCCAGCAGCCTGGGACCGGGGACAGGGGGCAATAAGGACACTGAAGCTTTCTTT.

This rearrangement joins TRBV5-8 to TRBJ1-4; unclear D gene. V was clipped by 1 base and J by 7 bases, with 5 bases between them. CDR3 length: 12 residues. CDR1 is SGHTS, CDR2 YDEGEE, per germline. The CDR3 loop is CASSLTSEKLFF. The CDR3 DNA reads as TGTGCCAGCAGCTTGACGAGTGAAAAACTGTTTTTT. Variable domain in full (rest from reference TRBV5-8 and TRBJ1-4): EAGVTQSPTHLIKTRGQQATLRCSPISGHTSVYWYQQALGLGLQFLLWYDEGEERNRGNFPPRFSGRQFPNYSSELNVNALELEDSALYLCASSLTSEKLFFGSGTQLSVL.

V is TRBV5-1 and J is TRBJ1-2, with TRBD1 identical over 7 bases. Germline V lookup: CDR1 SGHRS, CDR2 YFSETQ. With V trimmed by 3 bases and J by 7 bases, 9 bases remained unmatched. This CDR3 comprises 14 residues. CDR3 region: CASSSEGGRFGYTF. The DNA of the CDR3 is TGCGCCAGCAGCTCGGAAGGGGGCCGATTTGGCTACACCTTC.

The CDR3 sequence is CASSLGQGAFGYTF. The DNA of the CDR3 is TGTGCCAGCAGCTTGGGACAGGGGGCCTTTGGCTACACCTTC. This chain joins TRBV5-5 and TRBJ1-2; 10 bases map to TRBD1. CDR1 is SGHKS and CDR2 is YYEKEE in the germline V gene (reference sequence). Germline trimming cut 0 bases from V and 7 bases from J; bases unmatched to any gene: 3. The CDR3 covers 14 residues.

V is TRBV5-5 and J is TRBJ1-1; D call uncertain. V lost 2 bases and J lost 1, with 9 bases in between. CDR3 length: 14 amino acids. Germline lookup yields CDR1 SGHKS and CDR2 YYEKEE (reference sequence). The CDR3 here is CASSFSRGNTEAFF. The CDR3, as DNA: TGTGCCAGCAGCTTCTCGCGTGGGAACACTGAAGCTTTCTTT.

This sequence joins TRBV28 and TRBJ1-6; D is possibly TRBD1 (6 bases). This CDR3 region has 14 residues. Trimming removed 7 bases from V and 6 bases from J, with 13 bases in between. Germline assignment: CDR1 MDHEN and CDR2 SYDVKM. This CDR3 reads CASTLGQFNSPLHF. The CDR3 DNA follows: TGTGCCAGCACCCTCGGACAGTTTAATTCACCCCTCCACTTT.

This chain joins TRBV30 and TRBJ2-5; possibly TRBD1 for D (7 bases). Germline V gene lookup returns CDR1 GTSNPN and CDR2 SVGIG (reference sequence). The CDR3 is 13 residues long. V was shortened by 4 bases and J by 9 bases, with 18 bases between the two germline ends. CDR3 amino acids: CAWNGGGVGAQYF. Here the CDR3 DNA reads TGTGCCTGGAATGGAGGGGGCGTCGGGGCCCAGTACTTC.

The chain links TRBV7-2 to TRBJ2-7; D unclear. The CDR3 spans 16 residues. The V gene lost 2 bases and the J gene lost 1 base, with 15 bases spanning the gap. The germline V gene has CDR1 SGHTA and CDR2 FQGNSA. The CDR3 spells CASSLREAPISYEQYF. CDR3 nucleotide sequence: TGTGCCAGCAGCTTAAGAGAGGCGCCGATATCCTACGAGCAGTACTTC.

The chain has TRBV29-1 and TRBJ2-5, with a weak D call TRBD1 (6 bases). Germline V CDR1 and CDR2: SQVTM, ANQGSEA. The length of the CDR3 is 16 residues. V was trimmed by 2 bases and J by 13 bases, leaving 29 bases between them. The CDR3 spells CSVENQGSNGDRPPYF. CDR3 coding DNA: TGCAGCGTTGAAAATCAGGGATCAAATGGCGACAGGCCGCCGTACTTC. Looking up the rest from reference TRBV29-1 and TRBJ2-5 gives the full variable domain: SAVISQKPSRDICQRGTSLTIQCQVDSQVTMMFWYRQQPGQSLTLIATANQGSEATYESGFVIDKFPISRPNLTFSTLTVSNMSPEDSSIYLCSVENQGSNGDRPPYFGPGTRLLVL.

The chain joins TRBV6-5 to TRBJ2-5; possible D gene TRBD1, 6 bases. Germline V CDR1 and CDR2: MNHEY, SVGAGI. Between the trimmed V and J ends, which lost 8 bases and 1 base, there was a span of 17 bases. CDR3 length: 15 residues. CDR3 loop: CASAIWGQSQETQYF. Here the CDR3 DNA reads TGTGCCAGCGCGATTTGGGGGCAAAGCCAAGAGACCCAGTACTTC.

V gene TRBV4-1 combines with J gene TRBJ2-7; D is undetermined. V was cut by 1 base and J by 9 bases, with 10 bases left in between. This CDR3 comprises 12 residues. Germline V gives CDR1 MGHRA, CDR2 YSYEKL. The CDR3 protein is CASSQGGVGQYF. The CDR3 DNA follows: TGCGCCAGCAGCCAAGGTGGAGTTGGGCAGTACTTC.

The V call is TRBV6-2 or TRBV6-3, the J call TRBJ1-6; the match to TRBD1 covers 8 bases. Germline CDR1 is MNHEY and CDR2 is SVGEGT. With V trimmed by 2 bases and J by 7 bases, 1 base remained unmatched. The CDR3 totals 14 residues. The CDR3 coding sequence is TGTGCCAGCAGTTACCGACAGGGGAATTCACCCCTCCACTTT. Translated, it gives CASSYRQGNSPLHF.

The chain has TRBV6-7 and TRBJ2-7; TRBD1 agrees at 7 bases. TRBV6-7 is identified as an open reading frame with a role that is uncertain. The CDR3 has 15 amino acids. Unmatched junction bases numbered 16, after V lost 7 bases and J lost 7 bases. CDR3 loop: CASTPDKTGSGEQYF. CDR3 in DNA: TGTGCCAGCACTCCCGATAAGACAGGGTCGGGGGAGCAGTACTTC.

The chain carries TRBV19 and TRBJ1-1; 7 bases match TRBD1. CDR1 and CDR2 (germline): LNHDA, SQIVND (reference sequence). CDR3 size: 14 residues. V lost 3 bases to trimming and J lost 4 bases; unmatched junction nucleotides: 5. CDR3 region: CASSIDREITEAFF. CDR3 bases: TGTGCCAGTAGTATTGACAGGGAAATCACTGAAGCTTTCTTT.

The V call is TRBV25-1, the J call TRBJ2-1; D uncertain. This CDR3 is 12 amino acids long. Germline V gives CDR1 MGHDK, CDR2 SYGVNS. Between the trimmed V and J ends, which lost 7 bases and 6 bases, there was a span of 10 bases. CDR3 in amino acids: CASKSFRNEQFF. In nucleotides, the CDR3 is TGTGCCAGCAAAAGCTTTCGCAATGAGCAGTTCTTC.

The chain has TRBV18 and TRBJ1-1; D is unresolved. This CDR3 spans 14 amino acids. Germline V gene lookup returns CDR1 KGHSH and CDR2 LQKENI. With 1 base removed from V and 4 bases from J, the gap between germline ends came to 10 bases. CDR3 in amino acids: CASSPRSGSTEAFF. Written as DNA, the CDR3 is TGTGCCAGCTCACCACGGAGTGGGAGCACTGAAGCTTTCTTT.

The gene calls are TRBV5-1 and TRBJ1-6, with TRBD1 matching over 10 bases. The CDR3 is 18 residues long. The germline CDR1 and CDR2 sequences are SGHRS and YFSETQ. V shed 3 bases and J 7 bases; nucleotides not matched to a gene: 13. Here the CDR3 reads CASSWGSGGTGVNSPLHF. The DNA of the CDR3 is TGCGCCAGCAGCTGGGGGTCAGGAGGGACAGGGGTGAATTCACCCCTCCACTTT.

The rearrangement uses TRBV13 and TRBJ1-3; the match to TRBD1 covers 8 bases. Trimming removed 1 base from V and 6 bases from J; junction bases left unmatched: 2. The CDR3 has 14 amino acids. Germline-derived CDR1 and CDR2 are PRHDT and FYEKMQ (reference sequence). The CDR3 sequence: CASSLEDRVNTIYF. In DNA form, the CDR3 reads TGTGCCAGCAGCTTAGAGGACAGGGTAAACACCATATATTTT. The full variable domain, with the rest looked up from reference TRBV13 and TRBJ1-3, is AAGVIQSPRHLIKEKRETATLKCYPIPRHDTVYWYQQGPGQDPQFLISFYEKMQSDKGSIPDRFSAQQFSDYHSELNMSSLELGDSALYFCASSLEDRVNTIYFGEGSWLTVV.

This clone was counted once. This rearrangement joins TRBV27 to TRBJ1-6, with D hard to call. The CDR3 runs to 14 residues. CDR1 is MNHEY and CDR2 is SMNVEV in the germline V gene (reference sequence). The germline V and J ends were trimmed by 3 bases and 4 bases, with 7 bases remaining between them. The CDR3 DNA reads TGTGCCAGCAGTTTTAGAGAATATAATTCACCCCTCCACTTT. This codes for CASSFREYNSPLHF.

The gene calls are TRBV10-3 and TRBJ1-1, with D maybe TRBD1 (5 bases). Trimming pared 8 bases from V and 6 bases from J, leaving 19 bases between. Germline-derived CDR1 and CDR2 are ENHRY and SYGVKD. There are 14 residues in the CDR3. In DNA, the CDR3 is TGTGCCATCTCAAGGGAGGGGTATGCGGCTGAAGCTTTCTTT. Translating gives CAISREGYAAEAFF.

The genes are TRBV9 and TRBJ2-3; 8 positions agree with TRBD2. The CDR3 runs to 15 residues. CDR1 SGDLS and CDR2 YYNGEE come from the germline V gene. Losses at the gene ends were 4 bases for V and 6 bases for J; bases not matched to a gene: 10. The CDR3 loop reads CASSSSGGAVDTQYF. The CDR3 DNA reads TGTGCCAGCAGCTCCTCGGGAGGGGCCGTGGATACGCAGTATTTT.

This rearrangement joins TRBV27 to TRBJ1-2, with 7 bases fitting TRBD1. The CDR3 has 15 residues. Germline loops: CDR1 MNHEY, CDR2 SMNVEV (reference sequence). The junction had 5 bases not matched to a gene; V was cut back by 3 bases and J by 1 base. The CDR3 DNA follows: TGTGCCAGCAGTTTTGAGGGGGCCGGTAACTATGGCTACACCTTC. Its protein product is CASSFEGAGNYGYTF.

This chain uses TRBV9 with TRBJ2-2, with TRBD1 matching 10 bases. Germline-derived CDR1 and CDR2 are SGDLS and YYNGEE. The length of the CDR3 is 15 residues. V lost 4 bases and J lost 6; bases outside the gene matches: 6. The CDR3 reads CASSTRDRGAGELFF. The CDR3 DNA reads TGTGCCAGCAGCACACGGGACAGGGGCGCCGGGGAGCTGTTTTTT.